Below, 9 T cell receptor beta chains from the same sample are listed, as sequenced in a study of shared clonotypes between healthy human individuals. Using immunoSEQ multiplex PCR, the repertoire was profiled, and TCRdb retains in-frame clones only, with some absent. Here the sample spans about 1 million clones, around 76% being singletons. Input material: memory CD4+ T cells sorted from blood. The subset is: CD45RA-negative fraction. The receptors were sampled from a man aged 18-30 years in good health.

The chain employs TRBV10-3 and TRBJ2-3, with 9 bases that match TRBD2. Germline V lookup: CDR1 ENHRY, CDR2 SYGVKD. The CDR3 totals 14 residues. The trim removed 6 bases at V and 1 base at J, leaving 2 bases unmatched. Here the CDR3 DNA reads TGTGCCATCAGCAGGACTAGCGGCACAGATACGCAGTATTTT. It specifies CAISRTSGTDTQYF.

The chain recombines TRBV6-5 with TRBJ2-5, with TRBD2 identical over 11 bases. Germline CDR1 is MNHEY and CDR2 is SVGAGI. The CDR3 runs to 15 residues. Trimming at V came to 4 bases and at J to 7 bases, leaving 8 bases not matched to a gene. CDR3 region: CASSSGTSGRGTQYF. CDR3 DNA: TGTGCCAGCAGTTCCGGGACTAGCGGCCGGGGGACCCAGTACTTC.

The chain has TRBV5-1 and TRBJ2-1, with 7 bases that match TRBD1. The trim removed 0 bases at V and 5 bases at J, leaving 5 bases unmatched. Per germline, CDR1 SGHRS and CDR2 YFSETQ. CDR3 length equals 15 residues. The CDR3 spells CASSLEGATNNEQFF. The DNA for the CDR3 is TGCGCCAGCAGCTTGGAGGGGGCGACTAACAATGAGCAGTTCTTC.

J is TRBJ2-3 and V is TRBV30; TRBD1 aligns across 9 bases. The CDR3 covers 17 residues. CDR1 GTSNPN and CDR2 SVGIG come from the germline V gene (reference sequence). The junction had 11 bases not matched to a gene; V was cut back by 0 bases and J by 4 bases. Here the CDR3 reads CAWSVPPNRGRSDTQYF. CDR3 DNA: TGTGCCTGGAGTGTACCCCCGAACAGGGGGCGGTCAGATACGCAGTATTTT.

In DNA, the CDR3 is TGTGCCAGTAGTGAATATAAGACAGGGGCCTACGAGCAGTACTTC. This translates into CASSEYKTGAYEQYF. The chain employs TRBV19 and TRBJ2-7; 8 nucleotides align to TRBD1. With V trimmed by 5 bases and J by 2 bases, 8 bases remained unmatched. CDR1 LNHDA and CDR2 SQIVND come from the germline V gene (reference sequence). This CDR3 region has 15 residues.

V is TRBV15 and J is TRBJ2-3, with D perhaps matching TRBD1 (5 bases). The germline V gene encodes CDR1 LNHNV and CDR2 YYDKDF (reference sequence). This CDR3 comprises 15 residues. V gave up 5 bases and J gave up 0 bases, with 12 bases separating them. CDR3 sequence (DNA): TGTGCCACCAGCGGACACAGAGTAAGCACAGATACGCAGTATTTT. Amino acids: CATSGHRVSTDTQYF.

The chain recombines TRBV29-1 with TRBJ2-1; the D is unclear. The CDR3 is 12 residues long. The V gene's germline CDR1 is SQVTM and CDR2 ANQGSEA. V was cut by 3 bases and J by 11 bases, with 14 bases left in between. CDR3 DNA: TGCAGCGTTGATTCAACCTTCACACAGCAGTTCTTC. This gives the protein CSVDSTFTQQFF.

This chain links TRBV30 with TRBJ2-1; TRBD2 matches at 9 bases. V lost 3 bases, J lost 10 bases, and 10 bases stayed unmatched. Germline V gene lookup returns CDR1 GTSNPN and CDR2 SVGIG (reference sequence). The CDR3 spans 14 residues. The CDR3 nucleotides read TGTGCCTGGAGGCCTGGGACAGCGGGGGGAGAGCAGTTCTTC. Its protein is CAWRPGTAGGEQFF.

V and J are TRBV27 and TRBJ2-3, with D perhaps matching TRBD1 or TRBD2 (5 bases each). Germline CDR1 is MNHEY and CDR2 is SMNVEV (reference sequence). Trimming pared 2 bases from V and 1 base from J, leaving 10 bases between. The CDR3 contains 15 residues. Written as DNA, the CDR3 is TGTGCCAGCAGTTTAGAGAGGGGCCGCACAGATACGCAGTATTTT. Translation: CASSLERGRTDTQYF.